This T cell receptor beta chain was obtained from a study of blood T cell repertoires in COVID-19. Germline V lookup: CDR1 SGHVS, CDR2 FNYEAQ. The J segment lost 8 bases and the V segment lost 1 base, leaving 8 bases of the junction unmatched. This CDR3 is 15 amino acids long. Method: immunoSEQ multiplex PCR; TCRdb's copy keeps in-frame clones and lacks some. Among about 150,000 clones, 82% were seen once, and the ten largest hold approximately 16%. This chain uses TRBV7-6 with TRBJ2-3; TRBD2 agrees at 8 bases. The sequence was collected from a human donor with acute or convalescent COVID-19. The donor label of this sample is uncertain. The sample taken for sequencing was peripheral blood. The CDR3: CASSLVTGGVGTQYF. The CDR3 nucleotides are TGTGCCAGCAGCTTAGTAACCGGGGGGGTAGGTACGCAGTATTTT. Full variable domain (rest looked up from reference TRBV7-6 and TRBJ2-3): GAGVSQSPRYKVTKRGQDVALRCDPISGHVSLYWYRQALGQGPEFLTYFNYEAQQDKSGLPNDRFSAERPEGSISTLTIQRTEQRDSAMYRCASSLVTGGVGTQYFGPGTRLTVL.